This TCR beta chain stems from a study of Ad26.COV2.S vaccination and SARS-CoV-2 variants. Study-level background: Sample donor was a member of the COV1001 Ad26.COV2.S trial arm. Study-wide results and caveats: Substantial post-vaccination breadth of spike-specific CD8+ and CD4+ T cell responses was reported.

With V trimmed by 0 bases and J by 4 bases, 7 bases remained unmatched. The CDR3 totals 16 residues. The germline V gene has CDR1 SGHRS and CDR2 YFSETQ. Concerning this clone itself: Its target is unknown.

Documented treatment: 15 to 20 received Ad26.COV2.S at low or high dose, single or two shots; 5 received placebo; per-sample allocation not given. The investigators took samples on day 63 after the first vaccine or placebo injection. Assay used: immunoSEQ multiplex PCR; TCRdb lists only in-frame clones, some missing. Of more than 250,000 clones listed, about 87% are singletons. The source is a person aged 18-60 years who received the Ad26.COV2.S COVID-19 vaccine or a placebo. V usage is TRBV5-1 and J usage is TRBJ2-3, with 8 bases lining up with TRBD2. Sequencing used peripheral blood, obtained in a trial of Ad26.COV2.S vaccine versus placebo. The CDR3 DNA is TGCGCCAGCAGCTTGGTAGCGGGAATTTCGGCAGATACGCAGTATTTT. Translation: CASSLVAGISADTQYF.